In this sample, the clone carrying this T cell receptor (beta chain) turned up once. Its antigen is currently unknown. Germline V CDR1 and CDR2: MDHEN, SYDVKM. Trimming took off 5 bases at V and 4 bases at J, with 12 bases between the two ends. This CDR3 spans 13 amino acids. Second-dose groups at about 4 or about 12 weeks were pooled. The data stem from a study of T cell responses to AZD1222 COVID-19 vaccine. Repertoires were generated with immunoSEQ multiplex PCR, while TCRdb's copy carries only in-frame clones and drops some. The sample lists 150,000 to 250,000 clones; roughly nine tenths were seen once. The study, taken as a whole, reports: Rises in breadth and depth of Spike-specific TCRs came after two AZD1222 doses. Donors were largely white British and mainly female; clonal diversity was possibly underestimated. The study identified only six AZD1222 recipients as seropositive at baseline.

Sequenced material: peripheral blood, taken 28 days after the second AZD1222 dose. This clonotype originated in an adult who received the AZD1222 COVID-19 vaccine. J is TRBJ2-7 and V is TRBV28; D is unclear. This chain's CDR3 is CASSGDPEYEQYF. CDR3 coding DNA: TGTGCCAGCAGTGGCGATCCGGAGTACGAGCAGTACTTC. The full variable domain, rest sourced from reference TRBV28 and TRBJ2-7, is DVKVTQSSRYLVKRTGEKVFLECVQDMDHENMFWYRQDPGLGLRLIYFSYDVKMKEKGDIPEGYSVSREKKERFSLILESASTNQTSMYLCASSGDPEYEQYFGPGTRLTVT.